This record concerns one TCR beta chain sequence. The target of this receptor is not known. No per-base quality is available; no much larger clone lies one base away. The donors were roughly 39 Caucasian individuals from Russia, aged roughly 6 to 100 years, who were systemically healthy. Ten milliliters of peripheral blood were drawn from each donor into EDTA-treated Vacutainer tubes. Ficoll-Paque density-gradient centrifugation was used to isolate PBMCs, with at least 6.5 million obtained per sample. Total RNA was extracted from PBMCs with Trizol reagent, with at least 5.5 micrograms obtained per sample. Naive CD45RAhigh/CD27high T cell percentages were measured by flow cytometry on a PBMC aliquot from every donor. CDR1 and CDR2 were assigned from the germline V gene as KGHSH and LQKENI. The CDR3 sequence holds 13 residues, the cysteine and phenylalanine included. The read is trimmed to its CDR3 DNA, 39 bases read in frame from base 1. V drops 5 bases and J drops 6 bases, leaving 13 bases in between.

This entry comes from a study of blood T cells in healthy people across ages (dated by TCRdb to the mid-2010s). Some background on the complete study: In model experiments, template switching captured about one uniquely barcoded TCR beta cDNA molecule for every two T cells. To track age-related changes in TCR beta repertoire diversity, the study relied on deep sequencing normalized with unique cDNA molecular identifiers. The donors were split into four age groups: young (average around 15 years), middle-aged (around 40), aged (roughly 68) and long-lived (approximately 80). To avoid experimental bias, donors of different ages were spread randomly across the sequencing lanes. For two donors (one aged 18 to 29 and one aged 80 or older), the study analyzed two additional independent replicas of 1 million unique cDNA reads from the same blood draw. Paper-wide results and their limitations: Because the CMV infection status of the donors was unknown, age-related changes in expanded clonotypes may potentially have been confounded. Observed TCR beta diversity per million T cells fell roughly linearly with age, and a significant reduction was already apparent by age around 39. Conclusive comparison of naive and antigen-experienced compartments was prevented by the profiling of bulk unsorted PBMCs. The percentage of naive T cells measured by flow cytometry correlated strongly with observed TCR beta diversity. Estimates of total diversity based on one million sequenced T cells were regarded as lower bounds and as underestimates. The long-lived group showed more naive CD4+ T cells, fewer expanded clones and increased TCR diversity than the aged group, suggesting age selection.

The method was 5' RACE. Sequenced using an Illumina HiSeq 2500. A second PCR of about 6 to 11 cycles was performed with a sample-barcoded 5' primer and a J-beta primer mix. A template-switch 5' adaptor carrying 12 random nucleotides introduced a unique molecular identifier onto each TCR beta cDNA molecule. Each sample yielded at least 3 million CDR3-containing paired-end reads. The Mint cDNA synthesis kit, primed by a TRBC-specific oligonucleotide, was used to synthesize first-strand cDNA from all RNA. Following uracil-DNA glycosylase treatment, all cDNA underwent a first 18-cycle PCR with the universal primers M1SS and BC2_uni_R. Turning to the authors' computational methods: Each sample was normalized by randomly selecting 1 million high-quality reads, each carrying a distinct molecular identifier. Instead of being binned into consensus sequences, reads that shared molecular identifiers were thrown out. MiTCR, with a Q25 quality threshold and the strictest error-elimination algorithm, was used for CDR3 identification, clonotype clustering and error correction. A nonparametric unseen species model with Euler transformation was used to estimate a lower bound on total TCR beta diversity. The raw public reads went through TCRdb reprocessing: fastp at Q25, MiXCR clone calling, in-frame beta chains kept. Identical CDR3 protein sequences are pooled into one entry, listed with their most common genes and DNA. The authors' filters were not applied to this entry. The sample records hundreds of thousands of distinct CDR3 sequences, about 36% of which are singletons. Together, the top ten hold 13% of the sample.

This chain joins TRBV18 to TRBJ1-1; the D segment could be TRBD1, given 6 matching bases. The receptor was isolated from a man between 18 and 29 years old in good health. Material: blood. In nucleotide form, the sequence is TGTGCCAGCTCAACTACACAGGGATCTGAAGCTTTCTTT. Its protein is CASSTTQGSEAFF.